Below are 16 T cell receptor beta chains sequenced from a single sample in a study of cytomegalovirus exposure and HLA in healthy donors. 13 Jbeta primers and 60 Vbeta primers were used for the PCR. Repertoires were generated with immunoSEQ multiplex PCR, while TCRdb's copy carries only in-frame clones and drops some. The sample totals under 150,000 clones; its top ten clones hold roughly 2.5%. The sample taken for sequencing was PBMCs. The receptors shown here come from a middle-aged man in good health and CMV-seronegative.

The chain couples TRBV11-2 to TRBJ2-5, with 8 positions matching TRBD1. This CDR3 has 15 residues. Germline CDR1 and CDR2: SGHAT and FQNNGV. Losses at the gene ends were 5 bases for V and 3 bases for J; bases not matched to a gene: 8. The CDR3 is CASSPLGQDEETQYF. For the CDR3, the DNA is TGTGCCAGCAGCCCCCTGGGACAGGATGAAGAGACCCAGTACTTC.

The V gene is TRBV6-5, the J gene TRBJ2-5; TRBD2 is a possible D gene (6 bases). V was trimmed by 3 bases and J by 9 bases, leaving 23 bases between them. Looked up from germline, CDR1 is MNHEY and CDR2 is SVGAGI. CDR3 size: 16 residues. The CDR3 sequence is CASSYKADLLGRPQYF. In nucleotides, the CDR3 is TGTGCCAGCAGTTATAAAGCCGACCTCCTCGGGAGACCCCAGTACTTC.

The V and J genes are TRBV4-1 and TRBJ2-7; 9 bases agree with TRBD1. Germline V gives CDR1 MGHRA, CDR2 YSYEKL. With V trimmed by 3 bases and J by 5 bases, 11 bases remained unmatched. The CDR3 is 16 residues long. The CDR3 here is CASSQGGGDRVHEQYF. CDR3 coding DNA: TGCGCCAGCAGCCAGGGAGGGGGGGACAGGGTCCACGAGCAGTACTTC.

The chain carries TRBV21-1 and TRBJ2-6; TRBD1, as called in the table, went unchecked against the DNA. TRBV21-1 represents a pseudogene. The CDR3 is 16 residues long. CDR3 DNA: TGTGCCAGCAGAGATGAACAGGGTTCAGGGGCCAACGTCCTGACTTTC. Protein: CASRDEQGSGANVLTF.

CDR3 nucleotide sequence: TGTGCCAGTAGGGTCGGCGGTTCTGGGGCCAACGTCCTGACTTTC. Amino acids: CASRVGGSGANVLTF. J is TRBJ2-6 and V is TRBV19, with D uncertain. The germline gives CDR1 LNHDA, CDR2 SQIVND (reference sequence). The CDR3 is made up of 15 amino acids. V was pared by 6 bases and J by 1 base, with 10 bases between.

Concerning this clone itself: Germline is not matched at one junction end, which may reflect a read error. The J gene is TRBJ1-6, the V gene TRBV6-1, with D perhaps TRBD1 (5 bases). Per germline, CDR1 MNHNS and CDR2 SASEGT. The length of the CDR3 is 16 residues. The CDR3, as DNA: TGTGCCAGCAATGAATGGGAGGGGTTGGTTGATTCACCCCTCCACTTT. Protein sequence: CASNEWEGLVDSPLHF.

CDR3 residues: CASTPGGLSSYEQYF. DNA of the CDR3: TGTGCCAGCACCCCGGGGGGGCTCAGCTCCTACGAGCAGTACTTC. The chain carries TRBV28 and TRBJ2-7, with 8 bases matching TRBD2. V trimming: 7 bases; J trimming: 0 bases; junction bases outside the gene matches: 8. The CDR3 length is 15 residues. CDR1 is MDHEN, CDR2 SYDVKM, per germline.

The V call is TRBV7-8, the J call TRBJ2-7, with D possibly TRBD1 on 5 matching bases. The ends were cut back, 3 bases at V and 2 bases at J, with 8 bases in the middle. CDR1 is SGHVS and CDR2 is FQNEAQ in the germline V gene. CDR3 length: 13 amino acids. In DNA form, the CDR3 reads TGTGCCAGCAGCTTGCCAGGGACCTACGAGCAGTACTTC. It encodes CASSLPGTYEQYF. Together with reference TRBV7-8 and TRBJ2-7, the CDR3 gives the full variable domain: GAGVSQSPRYKVAKRGQDVALRCDPISGHVSLFWYQQALGQGPEFLTYFQNEAQLDKSGLPSDRFFAERPEGSVSTLKIQRTQQEDSAVYLCASSLPGTYEQYFGPGTRLTVT.

The rearrangement links TRBV18 to TRBJ2-1, with TRBD1 as a possible D gene (5 bases). Germline V gene lookup returns CDR1 KGHSH and CDR2 LQKENI. Trimming left V 1 base short and J 6 bases short, with 10 bases between. The CDR3 spans 14 residues. CDR3 sequence: CASSPQRQSNEQFF. Here the CDR3 DNA reads TGTGCCAGCTCACCACAAAGACAGTCCAATGAGCAGTTCTTC.

The genes are TRBV14 and TRBJ1-4; the D gene is possibly TRBD1 (5 bases). CDR1 and CDR2 (germline): SGHDN, FVKESK. The CDR3 runs 15 residues. V dropped 4 bases and J dropped 8 bases, with 17 bases sitting between them. The CDR3 spells CASSPRVGGYEKLFF. The CDR3 DNA reads as TGTGCCAGCAGCCCCCGGGTGGGGGGATACGAAAAACTGTTTTTT.

V gene TRBV28 combines with J gene TRBJ2-5; TRBD1 might be the D (6 bases). The CDR3 length is 16 residues. V was trimmed by 2 bases and J by 0 bases, leaving 13 bases between them. Germline CDR1 and CDR2: MDHEN and SYDVKM. CDR3 sequence reads: CASSLRRGGYQETQYF. The DNA for the CDR3 is TGTGCCAGCAGTTTAAGGAGAGGGGGTTACCAAGAGACCCAGTACTTC.

This chain uses TRBV6-6 with TRBJ2-7; weak D call: TRBD1 (6 bases). Germline lookup yields CDR1 MNHNY and CDR2 SVGAGI (reference sequence). This CDR3 contains 14 residues. The ends were cut back, 7 bases at V and 5 bases at J, with 18 bases in the middle. The DNA for the CDR3 is TGTGCCAGCACCCCACAGGGAAGCGGCGACGAGCAGTACTTC. Amino acid sequence: CASTPQGSGDEQYF.

This chain connects TRBV6-5 to TRBJ1-6; unclear D gene. Germline V gene data show CDR1 as MNHEY and CDR2 as SVGAGI. The CDR3 has 15 residues. Between the trimmed V and J ends, which lost 4 bases and 9 bases, there was a span of 16 bases. CDR3 nucleotides: TGTGCCAGCAGTTCTGGACGGGAGCGGGGTTCACCCCTCCACTTT. Translating gives CASSSGRERGSPLHF.

The CDR3 here is CASSKAIQGAGEQYF. The CDR3, as DNA: TGTGCCAGCAGCAAAGCCATACAGGGGGCCGGGGAGCAGTACTTC. The rearrangement links TRBV21-1 to TRBJ2-7; the tabulated D call, TRBD1, remains unverified against the DNA. TRBV21-1 is a pseudogene segment. The CDR3 has 15 residues.

V gene TRBV5-4 combines with J gene TRBJ2-5; the match to TRBD2 covers 14 bases. The CDR3 is 16 residues long. Germline V gives CDR1 SGHNT, CDR2 YYREEE (reference sequence). The V segment lost 4 bases and the J segment 1 base; nucleotides outside the gene matches: 3. The CDR3 region has the DNA TGTGCCAGCAGCCGAGGACTAGCGGGGGGCCAAGAGACCCAGTACTTC. Translation gives CASSRGLAGGQETQYF.

V gene TRBV10-3 combines with J gene TRBJ2-7; perhaps TRBD1 as D (5 bases). Trimming removed 8 bases from V and 1 base from J, with 12 bases in between. There are 13 residues in the CDR3. From germline, CDR1 is ENHRY and CDR2 SYGVKD. The CDR3 loop reads CAIQRGRSYEQYF. The CDR3 coding sequence is TGTGCCATCCAAAGGGGCCGGTCCTACGAGCAGTACTTC.